This T cell receptor (beta chain) was found in a study of tumor and adjacent non-tumor tissue in lung cancer. Study information: Approximately 4 million productive TCRbeta reads were obtained per sample on average. Findings and caveats of the study: Top 100 clones took a larger repertoire share in normal lung. Compared with tumor, normal lung showed significantly lower TCR diversity.

Comment on this clonotype: Its target is unknown. The junction differs from germline at one of its ends, possibly a read error.

CDR1 is DFQATT, CDR2 SNEGSKA, per germline (reference sequence). The CDR3 runs to 13 residues. The template was RNA from unsorted bulk tissue. Chemotherapy-naive patients with new lung cancer underwent thoracic surgery in China, August–November 2014. The library came from three nested PCR rounds adapted from ARM-PCR protocols. TCRdb re-analysed the multiplex PCR reads in MiXCR, keeping a single row per CDR3 protein. This table holds around 66,000 distinct CDR3 sequences, about 80% found once. This rearrangement joins TRBV20-1 to TRBJ2-7, with TRBD2 identical over 8 bases. The sequencing input was lung tumor tissue. This sequence was found in a man aged 60 to 69 with non-small cell lung cancer. In nucleotides, the CDR3 is TGCAGTGTAAGACTAGCGTCGACCTACGCGCAGTACTTC. Its protein product is CSVRLASTYAQYF.